The 19 T cell receptor beta chains below were found in one sample sequenced in a study of control samples from healthy donors and cancer patients. TCRdb's copy holds only in-frame clones and misses some; the assay was immunoSEQ multiplex PCR. Of 150,000 to 200,000 clones listed, around nine tenths were seen once; the top ten hold 1.4%. Material: blood. These receptor sequences come from a young man in good health.

This clone was seen only once. The gene calls are TRBV10-3 and TRBJ2-7; TRBD1 matches at 9 bases. CDR1 and CDR2 from the germline V gene are ENHRY and SYGVKD. The V gene end was trimmed by 5 bases and the J gene end by 3 bases; junction bases not matched to a gene: 2. The CDR3 length is 13 residues. CDR3 in DNA: TGTGCCATCAGTCGGGACAGGGACTACGAGCAGTACTTC. Protein sequence: CAISRDRDYEQYF.

The chain links TRBV1 to TRBJ1-2. TRBV1 has pseudogene status. This CDR3 comprises 16 residues. This CDR3 is CTSSQDLRDESYGYTF. As DNA, the CDR3 is TGCACCAGCAGCCAAGATTTACGAGATGAGTCCTATGGCTACACCTTC.

This clone was recorded a few times. The DNA of the CDR3 is TGTGCCAGCTCACCTAATGAAAAACTGTTTTTT. Translating gives CASSPNEKLFF. The J gene is TRBJ1-4, the V gene TRBV18; D is undetermined. Looked up from germline, CDR1 is KGHSH and CDR2 is LQKENI. V lost 3 bases and J lost 4, with 0 bases in between. CDR3 length equals 11 residues.

Here the CDR3 DNA reads TGCGCCAGCAGCTTCGTCCAGGGGTCTTCAGGAGGCTACACCTTC. Encoded protein: CASSFVQGSSGGYTF. The rearrangement joins TRBV5-1 to TRBJ1-2; weak D call: TRBD1 (6 bases). Germline V gives CDR1 SGHRS, CDR2 YFSETQ. Trimming stripped 2 bases from V and 8 bases from J, with 19 bases between. The CDR3 spans 15 residues.

This clone was seen more than once but under ten times. The rearrangement joins TRBV7-8 to TRBJ1-5; D gene uncertain. Looked up from germline, CDR1 is SGHVS and CDR2 is FQNEAQ. The V gene lost 1 base and the J gene lost 2 bases, with 12 bases spanning the gap. The CDR3 sequence is 16 residues long. This chain's CDR3 is CASSLGARGGNQPQHF. Written as DNA, the CDR3 is TGTGCCAGCAGCTTAGGCGCCCGAGGAGGCAATCAGCCCCAGCATTTT.

The rearrangement links TRBV2 to TRBJ2-7, with a tentative D call TRBD1 (5 bases). V lost 4 bases, J lost 5 bases, and 12 bases lay in between. Germline loops: CDR1 SNHLY, CDR2 FYNNEI. The CDR3 loop spans 13 amino acids. The CDR3 nucleotides are TGTGCCAGCAGTGTCCAGGGAACCCACGAGCAGTACTTC. Translated, it gives CASSVQGTHEQYF.

This clone occurred once. The rearrangement uses TRBV10-2 and TRBJ1-2; possibly TRBD1 for D (6 bases). The V gene's germline CDR1 is WSHSY and CDR2 SAAADI. This CDR3 region has 13 residues. The V end lost 6 bases, the J end lost 3 bases, and 11 bases lay between the germline ends. DNA for the CDR3: TGCGCCAGCAGGGGGGCGCCGGACTATGGCTACACCTTC. Encoded protein: CASRGAPDYGYTF.

The chain carries TRBV11-2 and TRBJ2-1; a possible D gene is TRBD2 (5 bases). Germline CDR1 SGHAT, CDR2 FQNNGV. The CDR3 has 16 amino acids. Trimming pared 5 bases from V and 4 bases from J, leaving 18 bases between. For the CDR3, the DNA is TGTGCCAGCAGCCCGAGAGGACCAGCGGCGTACAATGAGCAGTTCTTC. It codes for CASSPRGPAAYNEQFF.

The rearrangement joins TRBV18 to TRBJ2-7; D is uncertain. V shed 3 bases and J shed 6 bases, with 21 bases lying between them. The germline V gene has CDR1 KGHSH and CDR2 LQKENI. The CDR3 extends over 16 amino acids. The CDR3 DNA follows: TGTGCCAGCTCACCGCTAATAGGTGGGGAACCGGGCGAGCAGTACTTC. The encoded protein is CASSPLIGGEPGEQYF.

The J gene is TRBJ1-2, the V gene TRBV7-8, with D tentatively TRBD1 (6 bases). Trimming stripped 5 bases from V and 8 bases from J, with 21 bases between. The CDR3 is 15 amino acids. The germline CDR1 and CDR2 sequences are SGHVS and FQNEAQ. The DNA for the CDR3 is TGTGCCAGCAGCCTCCCGACAGGCCTTGGTCACGGCTACACCTTC. It is translated as CASSLPTGLGHGYTF.

The DNA for the CDR3 is TGTGCCAGCAGCTTAAGGGACAAGGGAGAAAAACTGTTTTTT. Protein sequence: CASSLRDKGEKLFF. This chain joins TRBV11-2 and TRBJ1-4, with D possibly being TRBD1 (6 bases). The CDR3 consists of 14 residues. Trimming left V 2 bases short and J 8 bases short, with 12 bases between. CDR1 SGHAT and CDR2 FQNNGV come from the germline V gene.

The J gene is TRBJ1-1, the V gene TRBV10-3; 7 bases match TRBD1. This CDR3 spans 15 amino acids. Germline CDR1 is ENHRY and CDR2 is SYGVKD. V dropped 2 bases and J dropped 0; count of bases not matched to a gene: 3. The CDR3: CAISERTGMNTEAFF. DNA for the CDR3: TGTGCCATCAGTGAGAGGACAGGAATGAACACTGAAGCTTTCTTT.

J is TRBJ2-7 and V is TRBV11-2; D is ambiguous. The CDR3 sequence is 12 residues long. V was cut by 7 bases and J by 0 bases, with 7 bases left in between. CDR1 is SGHAT and CDR2 is FQNNGV in the germline V gene. CDR3 sequence: CASKATSYEQYF. The CDR3 DNA sequence: TGTGCCAGCAAAGCGACCTCCTACGAGCAGTACTTC.

This clone was observed once. The chain has TRBV18 and TRBJ1-1, with a weak D call TRBD1 (5 bases). Germline-derived CDR1 and CDR2 are KGHSH and LQKENI. Trimming removed 5 bases from V and 3 bases from J, with 10 bases in between. The CDR3 spans 13 residues. CDR3 residues: CASSGGRDTEAFF. The CDR3 coding sequence is TGTGCCAGCTCAGGGGGACGGGACACTGAAGCTTTCTTT.

V usage is TRBV9 and J usage is TRBJ1-3; D is unresolved. The germline V gene encodes CDR1 SGDLS and CDR2 YYNGEE. Trimming pared 4 bases from V and 8 bases from J, leaving 10 bases between. The CDR3 contains 12 residues. In DNA, the CDR3 is TGTGCCAGCAGCCCCCGTAGTGACACCATATATTTT. This encodes CASSPRSDTIYF.

The V call is TRBV27, the J call TRBJ1-1, with TRBD1 as a possible D gene (5 bases). CDR3 length: 13 residues. Trimming cost V 4 bases and J 1 base, with 7 bases left between them. Germline V gene sequence: CDR1 MNHEY, CDR2 SMNVEV (reference sequence). The CDR3 loop reads CASSYTGNTEAFF. CDR3 DNA sequence: TGTGCCAGCAGTTATACAGGGAACACTGAAGCTTTCTTT.

The chain is built from TRBV19 and TRBJ2-2; 9 bases fit TRBD2. From germline, CDR1 is LNHDA and CDR2 SQIVND (reference sequence). CDR3 length: 18 amino acids. V lost 3 bases and J lost 5; bases outside the gene matches: 13. CDR3 in amino acids: CASSIPPGGGAGTGELFF. CDR3 nucleotides: TGTGCCAGTAGTATCCCTCCGGGCGGGGGGGCCGGAACCGGGGAGCTGTTTTTT.

The CDR3 loop reads CSVEGFSGTGYGYTF. The DNA for the CDR3 is TGCAGCGTTGAAGGCTTTTCCGGGACGGGGTATGGCTACACCTTC. The V and J genes are TRBV29-1 and TRBJ1-2; D might be TRBD1 (5 bases). Germline CDR1 is SQVTM and CDR2 is ANQGSEA. Deletions cut 1 base from V and 5 bases from J, with 17 bases between. The CDR3 has 15 residues.

This chain links TRBV7-3 with TRBJ2-1, with 12 bases lining up with TRBD2. CDR3 length equals 15 residues. Germline V CDR1 and CDR2: SGHTA, FQGTGA. After removal of 5 bases from V and 10 bases from J, the junction contained 9 bases not matched to a gene. CDR3 nucleotides: TGTGCCAGCAGCCTAGCGGGAGGGCCGGGTATGGAGCAGTTCTTC. Translated: CASSLAGGPGMEQFF.